This T cell receptor beta chain is drawn from a study of T cell responses to AZD1222 COVID-19 vaccine. The V gene end was trimmed by 0 bases and the J gene end by 5 bases; junction bases not matched to a gene: 6. The germline CDR1 and CDR2 sequences are SGDLS and YYNGEE. This CDR3 has 17 amino acids. Study results and limitations: Repertoires in all cases were sampled only once the peak T cell response had passed.

Method: immunoSEQ multiplex PCR; TCRdb's copy keeps in-frame clones and lacks some. This repertoire shows roughly 130,000 clones, around 90% found once; its top ten account for approximately 8%. About this clone: Its antigen is unknown.

The sample here was peripheral blood, taken on day 0 of AZD1222 vaccination. The clonotype comes from an adult in good health. The rearrangement links TRBV9 to TRBJ2-1, with 12 nucleotides matching TRBD2. The CDR3 DNA follows: TGTGCCAGCAGCGTAGGTCCACTAGCGGGAGGAAACAATGAGCAGTTCTTC. Translation gives CASSVGPLAGGNNEQFF.